The T cell receptor (beta chain) under discussion was sequenced for a study of blood T cell repertoires in COVID-19. Study in general: The cDNA or gDNA used as material had been derived from T cells, B-cell-depleted T cells, or PBMCs.

Trimming removed 1 base from V and 0 bases from J, with 6 bases in between. The germline gives CDR1 LGHDT, CDR2 YNNKEL (reference sequence). The CDR3 consists of 14 residues. Per the original data handling: Estimation of nucleated cell counts was performed using reference gene primer amplification. Clones were read by immunoSEQ multiplex PCR, and TCRdb kept only the in-frame ones, dropping some. The DNA was the basis for D and trimming; V, J and clone size are from that table. This table holds under 95,000 clones, over 75% found once. The TCR sequence derives from a woman of 80 years or more with acute or convalescent COVID-19. The J gene is TRBJ1-1, the V gene TRBV3-1 (or the pseudogene TRBV3-2), with D unclear. Sequenced: peripheral blood. The CDR3 coding sequence is TGTGCCAGCAGCCAAGGGTGGCTGAACACTGAAGCTTTCTTT. Protein: CASSQGWLNTEAFF.